This paragraph covers one T cell receptor beta chain sequence. The sample belongs to a study of blood T cell repertoires in COVID-19. For the study at large: Samples of COVID-19 (acute and convalescent) were obtained from the United States, Italy and Spain. Sample material is recorded as cDNA or gDNA derived from T cells, B-cell-depleted T cells, or PBMCs.

There are 14 residues in the CDR3. Germline V gene sequence: CDR1 ENHRY, CDR2 SYGVKD. Trimming at V came to 10 bases and at J to 2 bases, leaving 4 bases not matched to a gene. Per the original methods: Amplification of reference gene primers was used by the study to estimate nucleated cell counts. Measured with immunoSEQ multiplex PCR; TCRdb has only the in-frame clones, and not every one. The V and J calls and clone size are taken from that table; D and trimming were inferred from the DNA. The sample carries fewer than 200,000 clones, over 80% recorded once. This chain uses TRBV10-3 with TRBJ2-3; TRBD2 matches 12 bases. The receptor was isolated from an older woman with acute or convalescent COVID-19. The material sequenced was peripheral blood. CDR3: CASTSGGTTDTQYF. In DNA, the CDR3 is TGTGCCAGTACTAGCGGGGGGACCACAGATACGCAGTATTTT.